One and the same sample provided the 23 T cell receptor beta chains below, sequenced in a study of metastatic and nonmetastatic thyroid tumors (TCRdb year 2020). None of the patients had been given any treatment before thyroid surgery. Library preparation used PCR. The run used an Illumina HiSeq 4000. The raw public reads went through TCRdb reprocessing: fastp at Q25, MiXCR clone calling, in-frame beta chains kept. This sample has approximately 15,000 clones in its table, and approximately 23% of those were observed once. Over 6% of the sample is held by the ten biggest clonotypes. Sequencing input: adjacent normal tissue. Source of these receptors: a female donor with papillary thyroid cancer or a benign thyroid nodule (not recorded which). Some clones in this sample may be carry-over from other donors' samples.

This chain uses TRBV11-2 with TRBJ2-1, with D hard to call. V was trimmed by 1 base and J by 4 bases, leaving 11 bases between them. CDR3 size: 15 residues. CDR1 is SGHAT, CDR2 FQNNGV, per germline. The CDR3 protein is CASSLVSTEYNEQFF. Written as DNA, the CDR3 is TGTGCCAGCAGCTTAGTTAGCACTGAATACAATGAGCAGTTCTTC. Complete variable domain (other parts from reference TRBV11-2 and TRBJ2-1): EAGVAQSPRYKIIEKRQSVAFWCNPISGHATLYWYQQILGQGPKLLIQFQNNGVVDDSQLPKDRFSAERLKGVDSTLKIQPAKLEDSAVYLCASSLVSTEYNEQFFGPGTRLTVL.

The chain carries TRBV6-1 and TRBJ2-7; the D call may be TRBD1 or TRBD2 (7 bases each). The CDR3 is made up of 15 amino acids. V was pared by 4 bases and J by 4 bases, with 17 bases between. From germline, CDR1 is MNHNS and CDR2 SASEGT. The CDR3 DNA is TGTGCCAGCAGTGGACAGGGCGGGAGCTGGTACGAGCAGTACTTC. This gives the protein CASSGQGGSWYEQYF.

This clone is deemed medium-sized. The rearrangement uses TRBV5-1 and TRBJ2-3, with 8 bases lining up with TRBD2. The CDR3 runs 14 residues. The V gene end was trimmed by 2 bases and the J gene end by 3 bases; junction bases not matched to a gene: 2. Germline CDR1 SGHRS, CDR2 YFSETQ. CDR3: CASSLASGTDTQYF. For the CDR3, the DNA is TGCGCCAGCAGCTTAGCTAGCGGGACAGATACGCAGTATTTT.

The chain is built from TRBV7-8 and TRBJ2-7; 8 nucleotides match TRBD2. The CDR3 is 17 residues long. After removal of 4 bases from V and 7 bases from J, the junction contained 18 bases not matched to a gene. Germline CDR1 SGHVS, CDR2 FQNEAQ. CDR3 region: CASSSGRAPGARGEQYF. CDR3 bases: TGTGCCAGCAGCTCCGGGAGGGCTCCGGGGGCCAGAGGGGAGCAGTACTTC.

In its sample, this clone is medium-sized. J is TRBJ2-7 and V is TRBV11-3; D assignment may be TRBD1 or TRBD2 (5 bases each). V was clipped by 8 bases and J by 6 bases, with 14 bases between them. Germline-derived CDR1 and CDR2 are SGHNT and YENEEA. The CDR3 runs to 12 residues. The CDR3 loop reads CASEVGRGEQYF. The CDR3 bases are TGTGCCAGCGAGGTGGGACGGGGCGAGCAGTACTTC.

This clone appeared a few times. A clone one base away is much larger, so this may be a read error. The chain couples TRBV29-1 to TRBJ1-1; D remains ambiguous. Trimming took off 5 bases at V and 1 base at J, with 11 bases between the two ends. CDR3 size: 13 residues. Germline values: CDR1 SQVTM, CDR2 ANQGSEA. This chain's CDR3 is CSVCPRPNTEAFF. The CDR3 region has the DNA TGCAGCGTTTGTCCCAGGCCGAACACTGAAGCTTTCTTT.

The sample holds many counts of this clone. The junction shows a germline mismatch at one end, possibly a read error. The J gene is TRBJ1-1, the V gene TRBV2; D call uncertain. Germline-derived CDR1 and CDR2 are SNHLY and FYNNEI. CDR3 length equals 13 residues. CDR3 region: CASSRDPNTEASF. The CDR3 region has the DNA TGTGCCAGCAGTCGAGACCCCAACACTGAAGCTTCCTTT.

The rearrangement uses TRBV11-1 and TRBJ2-3, with 10 bases fitting TRBD1. This CDR3 is built from 17 residues. Germline CDR1 reads SGHAT; CDR2 reads FQDESV (reference sequence). V dropped 5 bases and J dropped 2; count of bases not matched to a gene: 10. This chain's CDR3 is CASSLGQGVTHTDTQYF. CDR3 DNA sequence: TGTGCCAGCAGCCTCGGACAGGGGGTGACACACACAGATACGCAGTATTTT.

Comment on this clone: This could be a read error, since a much larger clone is one nucleotide away. Other DNA sequences within the sample encode an identical CDR3. This rearrangement joins TRBV4-1 to TRBJ1-4, with D possibly being TRBD1 (5 bases). This CDR3 has 16 amino acids. Germline assignment: CDR1 MGHRA and CDR2 YSYEKL. V gave up 3 bases and J gave up 8 bases, with 19 bases separating them. CDR3 amino acids: CASSHGGAGVGEKLFF. The CDR3 DNA reads as TGCGCCAGCAGCCATGGGGGTGCTGGGGTTGGCGAAAAACTGTTTTTT.

This clone was recorded many times. This rearrangement joins TRBV5-6 to TRBJ1-2; D is undetermined. This CDR3 spans 14 amino acids. V was pared by 2 bases and J by 1 base, with 9 bases between. Germline CDR1 is SGHDT and CDR2 is YYEEEE. CDR3 in amino acids: CASSLRDDNYGYTF. As DNA, the CDR3 is TGTGCCAGCAGCTTAAGGGATGATAACTATGGCTACACCTTC.

By share, this clone counts as medium-sized. The chain recombines TRBV6-1 with TRBJ2-5; D may be TRBD1 (5 bases). The V and J ends lost 5 bases and 5 bases respectively, with 15 bases between them. The CDR3 has 14 amino acids. Germline values: CDR1 MNHNS, CDR2 SASEGT. As DNA, the CDR3 is TGTGCCAGCAGTAAAGGTTACAGGCAGGAGACCCAGTACTTC. This gives the protein CASSKGYRQETQYF.

Concerning this clone: The same CDR3 can be traced to other DNA sequences in this sample. CDR3 loop: CASSLRGRSLTDTQYF. The CDR3 DNA reads as TGTGCCAGTAGCCTCCGGGGGCGCAGCCTCACAGATACGCAGTATTTT. The chain has TRBV19 and TRBJ2-3; TRBD1 or TRBD2 may be the D gene (6 bases each). This CDR3 is 16 amino acids long. CDR1 LNHDA and CDR2 SQIVND come from the germline V gene (reference sequence). Trimming took 6 bases from V and 2 from J, leaving 18 bases between them.

In its sample, this clone was seen many times. The sample contains more than one DNA sequence encoding this CDR3. This chain joins TRBV11-1 and TRBJ2-2; TRBD2 might be the D (7 bases). Trimming removed 7 bases from V and 1 base from J, with 19 bases in between. The CDR3 runs 17 residues. Germline lookup yields CDR1 SGHAT and CDR2 FQDESV (reference sequence). In DNA, the CDR3 is TGTGCCAGCACCCCAGCGGGGACAAAAGGGAACACCGGGGAGCTGTTTTTT. It is translated as CASTPAGTKGNTGELFF.

The chain combines TRBV7-3 with TRBJ2-7, with TRBD2 matching over 10 bases. Germline V gives CDR1 SGHTA, CDR2 FQGTGA. The CDR3 is made up of 14 amino acids. With V trimmed by 5 bases and J by 4 bases, 5 bases remained unmatched. This CDR3 reads CASSLLAGVYEQYF. The CDR3 DNA follows: TGTGCCAGCAGCCTGCTAGCGGGAGTTTACGAGCAGTACTTC.

This clone appeared a single time. At one end the junction does not follow the germline gene, possibly because of a read error. As DNA, the CDR3 is TGCGCCAGCAGCTTTGAAGGTCTCAGCACAGATACGCTGTATTTT. Encoded protein: CASSFEGLSTDTLYF. The chain has TRBV5-1 and TRBJ2-3; no definite D call. Looked up from germline, CDR1 is SGHRS and CDR2 is YFSETQ. CDR3 length: 15 residues.

This clone was picked up a small number of times. This rearrangement joins TRBV6-4 to TRBJ2-2, with TRBD1 as a possible D gene (5 bases). The CDR3 sequence is 14 residues long. V was shortened by 2 bases and J by 4 bases, with 8 bases between the two germline ends. Germline CDR1 reads MRHNA; CDR2 reads SNTAGT. The CDR3 bases are TGTGCCAGCAGTGACGACAGAGTCACCGGGGAGCTGTTTTTT. Its protein is CASSDDRVTGELFF.

This clone was counted many times. The V call is TRBV5-6, the J call TRBJ1-2; a weak D match, TRBD1 (6 bases). The length of the CDR3 is 13 residues. The V and J ends lost 1 base and 6 bases respectively, with 10 bases between them. In germline, CDR1 is SGHDT, CDR2 YYEEEE. The CDR3 loop is CASSLQGRDGYTF. CDR3 coding DNA: TGTGCCAGCAGCTTGCAGGGGAGGGATGGCTACACCTTC.

The sample holds many counts of this clone. The V call is TRBV7-6, the J call TRBJ1-6; 7 positions match TRBD1. This CDR3 is 15 amino acids long. V lost 5 bases to trimming and J lost 5 bases; unmatched junction nucleotides: 6. Germline values: CDR1 SGHVS, CDR2 FNYEAQ. The CDR3 DNA follows: TGTGCCAGCAGCGCCCAGGGGACAGATAATTCACCCCTCCACTTT. It encodes CASSAQGTDNSPLHF.

In this sample, this clone turned up many times. This may be a read error: a much more frequent sequence differs by one nucleotide. Within the sample, other DNA sequences also encode this same CDR3. The CDR3 loop is CTSGSTGLETQYF. CDR3 coding DNA: TGTACTAGTGGCTCGACAGGGTTGGAGACCCAGTACTTC. The rearrangement joins TRBV12-5 to TRBJ2-5; 7 bases agree with TRBD1. The CDR3 has 13 amino acids. Germline lookup yields CDR1 LGHNT and CDR2 FRNRAP.

This clone was observed a few times. This chain joins TRBV28 and TRBJ1-2; tentative D call: TRBD1 (5 bases). Trimming took 7 bases from V and 3 from J, leaving 15 bases between them. The CDR3 runs to 14 residues. Germline CDR1 reads MDHEN; CDR2 reads SYDVKM. The CDR3 is CASTLGGADYGYTF. The CDR3 nucleotides read TGTGCCAGCACCTTAGGCGGGGCTGACTATGGCTACACCTTC.

This clone was detected many times. The chain joins TRBV29-1 to TRBJ2-7; D uncertain. CDR1 SQVTM and CDR2 ANQGSEA come from the germline V gene. The CDR3 has 10 residues. The CDR3: CRGPSYEQYF. The CDR3 DNA reads TGCAGGGGCCCATCCTACGAGCAGTACTTC.

V is TRBV6-4 and J is TRBJ1-1; D call uncertain. V dropped 5 bases and J dropped 2 bases, with 9 bases sitting between them. Germline V lookup: CDR1 MRHNA, CDR2 SNTAGT. CDR3 length: 13 residues. CDR3 DNA: TGTGCCAGCAGTCGTGGGAATAACACTGAAGCTTTCTTT. Translation: CASSRGNNTEAFF.

The chain joins TRBV11-2 to TRBJ1-5, with 9 bases that match TRBD1. Germline V gene data show CDR1 as SGHAT and CDR2 as FQNNGV. V trimming: 7 bases; J trimming: 4 bases; junction bases outside the gene matches: 5. The CDR3 spans 14 residues. The CDR3: CASIPTGGNQPQHF. Here the CDR3 DNA reads TGTGCCAGCATTCCGACAGGGGGTAATCAGCCCCAGCATTTT.